The 21 T cell receptor beta chains given below trace back to one sample, sequenced in a study of untreated major depressive disorder. Using immunoSEQ multiplex PCR, the repertoire was profiled, and TCRdb retains in-frame clones only, with some absent. This table holds approximately 20,000 clones, around 93% found once. Sequencing was done on a sample of CD4+ T cells from PBMCs. Receptors were obtained from a man aged 25 to 40 in good health.

The count of this clone is one. The junction shows a germline mismatch at one end, possibly a read error. The rearrangement uses TRBV5-4 and TRBJ2-7, with D perhaps TRBD1 (5 bases). Germline CDR1 is SGHNT and CDR2 is YYREEE (reference sequence). This CDR3 has 14 residues. This CDR3 is CASSLARVSNEQYF. DNA of the CDR3: TGTGCCAGCAGCTTGGCCAGGGTCTCCAACGAGCAGTACTTC.

This clone has only one observation. The V and J genes are TRBV4-3 and TRBJ1-1, with D uncertain. Germline loops: CDR1 LGHNA, CDR2 YSLEER. V was clipped by 0 bases and J by 8 bases, with 13 bases between them. The CDR3 length is 14 residues. CDR3 bases: TGCGCCAGCAGCCAAGATAATGTTGTGACCGAAGCTTTCTTT. Its protein is CASSQDNVVTEAFF.

A note on this clone: The CDR3 does not close with the conserved phenylalanine or tryptophan, likely indicating a read error. Because the CDR3's place on the DNA is in doubt, the DNA is left out and the CDR3 is given as listed by TCRdb. The chain links TRBV5-4 to TRBJ2-3; the listed D gene, TRBD2, was not tested against the DNA. The V gene's germline CDR1 is SGHNT and CDR2 YYREEE (reference sequence). The CDR3 numbers 12 amino acids, ends counted. The CDR3 sequence is CASSFSGVASLR.

The chain joins TRBV2 to TRBJ2-7, with D unclear. The germline CDR1 and CDR2 sequences are SNHLY and FYNNEI. This CDR3 contains 14 residues. The V and J ends lost 8 bases and 3 bases respectively, with 17 bases between them. CDR3 DNA: TGTGCCAGCTCAGCCCCAGGAAACGGCTACGAGCAGTACTTC. It yields the protein CASSAPGNGYEQYF.

CDR3 protein: CASSQGLGQAPETQYF. In nucleotides, the CDR3 is TGTGCCAGCAGCCAAGGGCTCGGGCAGGCTCCGGAGACCCAGTACTTC. The V and J genes are TRBV4-2 and TRBJ2-5; no definite D call. The CDR3 runs 16 residues. Deletions cut 1 base from V and 5 bases from J, with 17 bases between. Germline V gene sequence: CDR1 LGHNA, CDR2 YNFKEQ.

The rearrangement uses TRBV9 and TRBJ1-1; D is perhaps TRBD1 (6 bases). In germline, CDR1 is SGDLS, CDR2 YYNGEE. Trimming took off 3 bases at V and 6 bases at J, with 12 bases between the two ends. This CDR3 is 13 amino acids long. CDR3 bases: TGTGCCAGCAGCGCCCGAGGGGGGGCTGAAGCTTTCTTT. It encodes CASSARGGAEAFF.

The chain joins TRBV23-1 to TRBJ2-7; 7 positions agree with TRBD1. TRBV23-1 is sorted into the ORF group, with uncertain function. The CDR3 length is 14 residues. With V trimmed by 2 bases and J by 2 bases, 3 bases remained unmatched. The CDR3 bases are TGCGCCAGCAGTCAACCCGGGACAGCCTACGAGCAGTACTTC. Amino acids: CASSQPGTAYEQYF.

The chain recombines TRBV10-3 with TRBJ1-5; 7 bases match TRBD1. From germline, CDR1 is ENHRY and CDR2 SYGVKD. The junction had 9 bases not matched to a gene; V was cut back by 10 bases and J by 6 bases. This CDR3 is 13 amino acids long. The CDR3 DNA follows: TGTGCCAGCTCCACAGGGGATCGTCAGCCCCAGCATTTT. This encodes CASSTGDRQPQHF.

The rearrangement uses TRBV7-2 and TRBJ1-5, with D hard to call. There are 12 residues in the CDR3. From germline, CDR1 is SGHTA and CDR2 FQGNSA. V was cut by 3 bases and J by 4 bases, with 4 bases left in between. CDR3: CASSFPNQPQHF. The CDR3 nucleotides read TGTGCCAGCAGCTTCCCGAATCAGCCCCAGCATTTT.

The V and J genes are TRBV7-2 and TRBJ1-2; unclear D gene. Germline V gene lookup returns CDR1 SGHTA and CDR2 FQGNSA. This CDR3 contains 14 residues. The germline V and J ends were trimmed by 5 bases and 4 bases, with 14 bases remaining between them. Here the CDR3 reads CASSPLPDGYGYTF. The CDR3 DNA is TGTGCCAGCAGCCCGTTACCCGATGGCTATGGCTACACCTTC.

This clone was detected only once. The chain combines TRBV5-4 with TRBJ2-1; 9 bases fit TRBD2. V gave up 2 bases and J gave up 4 bases; unmatched junction bases: 7. Germline-derived CDR1 and CDR2 are SGHNT and YYREEE (reference sequence). There are 16 residues in the CDR3. DNA of the CDR3: TGTGCCAGCAGCTTTGAGGCCGCGGGAGGGTACAATGAGCAGTTCTTC. This translates into CASSFEAAGGYNEQFF.

This clone was picked up one time. The chain recombines TRBV30 with TRBJ2-5; D ambiguous. Germline CDR1 reads GTSNPN; CDR2 reads SVGIG (reference sequence). CDR3 length: 10 residues. Trimming stripped 2 bases from V and 5 bases from J, with 3 bases between. The CDR3 sequence: CAWSRETQYF. Here the CDR3 DNA reads TGTGCCTGGAGTAGGGAGACCCAGTACTTC.

This chain connects TRBV7-2 to TRBJ2-1; a weak D match, TRBD1 (6 bases). The germline V and J ends were trimmed by 2 bases and 0 bases, with 11 bases remaining between them. The CDR3 totals 16 residues. Per germline, CDR1 SGHTA and CDR2 FQGNSA. The CDR3 DNA follows: TGTGCCAGCAGCTTATCAGGGGCCAGCTCCTACAATGAGCAGTTCTTC. Its translation: CASSLSGASSYNEQFF.

J is TRBJ2-4 and V is TRBV27, with 10 bases aligning to TRBD1. The CDR3 length is 16 residues. The germline CDR1 and CDR2 sequences are MNHEY and SMNVEV (reference sequence). The trim removed 4 bases at V and 6 bases at J, leaving 9 bases unmatched. CDR3 amino acids: CASSSHRDRGLNIQYF. In nucleotides, the CDR3 is TGTGCCAGCAGTTCCCACCGGGACAGGGGATTAAACATTCAGTACTTC.

The gene calls are TRBV11-3 and TRBJ2-7; D gene uncertain. This CDR3 contains 15 residues. Germline V gene lookup returns CDR1 SGHNT and CDR2 YENEEA. V was trimmed by 1 base and J by 3 bases, leaving 13 bases between them. The CDR3 nucleotides are TGTGCCAGCAGCTTAGGTATGGACCGCAGCTACGAGCAGTACTTC. Protein product: CASSLGMDRSYEQYF. The variable domain in full, with the rest retrieved from reference TRBV11-3 and TRBJ2-7, is EAGVVQSPRYKIIEKKQPVAFWCNPISGHNTLYWYLQNLGQGPELLIRYENEEAVDDSQLPKDRFSAERLKGVDSTLKIQPAELGDSAVYLCASSLGMDRSYEQYFGPGTRLTVT.

The chain recombines TRBV7-6 with TRBJ2-5; D uncertain. This CDR3 has 14 amino acids. Germline V lookup: CDR1 SGHVS, CDR2 FNYEAQ. V was trimmed by 5 bases and J by 2 bases, leaving 12 bases between them. CDR3 amino acids: CASSPNQIQETQYF. The CDR3 DNA reads as TGTGCCAGCAGCCCCAATCAAATACAAGAGACCCAGTACTTC.

J is TRBJ1-1 and V is TRBV6-5, with D unclear. The CDR3 is 13 amino acids. V lost 0 bases and J lost 1, with 3 bases in between. Germline CDR1 and CDR2: MNHEY and SVGAGI. The CDR3 sequence: CASSYSWNTEAFF. The DNA of the CDR3 is TGTGCCAGCAGTTACTCTTGGAACACTGAAGCTTTCTTT.

The chain is built from TRBV5-4 and TRBJ1-2, with D possibly being TRBD1 (6 bases). Trimming pared 2 bases from V and 0 bases from J, leaving 8 bases between. Germline CDR1 reads SGHNT; CDR2 reads YYREEE (reference sequence). The CDR3 runs to 14 residues. CDR3 in amino acids: CASSLQGSNYGYTF. CDR3 sequence (DNA): TGTGCCAGCAGCTTACAGGGTTCTAACTATGGCTACACCTTC.

This clone was recorded only once. The chain couples TRBV7-3 to TRBJ2-1; tentative D call: TRBD2 (5 bases). V was cut by 3 bases and J by 7 bases, with 13 bases left in between. The CDR3 has 14 residues. Germline V gives CDR1 SGHTA, CDR2 FQGTGA. The CDR3 bases are TGTGCCAGCAGCTTTGCGGGTCTAACGAATGAGCAGTTCTTC. Translated, it gives CASSFAGLTNEQFF.

This chain links TRBV2 with TRBJ2-5, with TRBD1 matching 9 bases. This CDR3 has 13 amino acids. V was clipped by 6 bases and J by 2 bases; unmatched bases: 1. Germline V gives CDR1 SNHLY, CDR2 FYNNEI. The chain's CDR3 is CASRTGGQETQYF. CDR3 bases: TGTGCCAGCAGGACAGGGGGACAAGAGACCCAGTACTTC.

This sequence joins TRBV6-1 and TRBJ2-4; TRBD1 matches at 11 bases. Germline loops: CDR1 MNHNS, CDR2 SASEGT. The CDR3 has 16 residues. J gave up 3 bases and V 6 bases, and 7 bases lay outside the gene matches. CDR3 region: CASRESGTGGKNIQYF. The CDR3 DNA follows: TGTGCCAGCAGAGAATCCGGGACAGGGGGCAAAAACATTCAGTACTTC.